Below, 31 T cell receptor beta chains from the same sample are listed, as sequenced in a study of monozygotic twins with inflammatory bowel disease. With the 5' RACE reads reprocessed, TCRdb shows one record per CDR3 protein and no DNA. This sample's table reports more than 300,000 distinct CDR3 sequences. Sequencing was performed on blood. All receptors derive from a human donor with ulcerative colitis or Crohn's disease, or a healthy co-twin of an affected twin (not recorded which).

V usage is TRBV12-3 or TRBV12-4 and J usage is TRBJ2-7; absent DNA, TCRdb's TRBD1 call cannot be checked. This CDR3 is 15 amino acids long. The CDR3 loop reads CASSFTGRSNYEQYF.

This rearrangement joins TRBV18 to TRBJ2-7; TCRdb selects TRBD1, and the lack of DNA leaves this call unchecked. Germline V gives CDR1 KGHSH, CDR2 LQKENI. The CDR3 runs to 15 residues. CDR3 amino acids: CASSPPSPGNYEQYF.

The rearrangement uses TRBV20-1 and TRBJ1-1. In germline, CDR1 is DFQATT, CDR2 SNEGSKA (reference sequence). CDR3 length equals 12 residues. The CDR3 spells CSAPASYTEAFF.

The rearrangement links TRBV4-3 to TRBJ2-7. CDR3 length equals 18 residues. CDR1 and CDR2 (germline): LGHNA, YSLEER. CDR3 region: CASSQDSPAALSSYEQYF.

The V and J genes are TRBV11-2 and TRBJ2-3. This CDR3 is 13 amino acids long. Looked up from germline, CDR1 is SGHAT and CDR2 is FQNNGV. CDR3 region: CASSFVKPDTQYF.

The CDR3 protein is CASSVQGSGNTIYF. J is TRBJ1-3 and V is TRBV7-2. The CDR3 covers 14 residues. CDR1 is SGHTA and CDR2 is FQGNSA in the germline V gene.

This CDR3 reads CASSARQGVNEKLFF. The rearrangement uses TRBV7-2 and TRBJ1-4; TCRdb selects TRBD1, and the lack of DNA leaves this call unchecked. This CDR3 region has 15 residues. Germline CDR1 SGHTA, CDR2 FQGNSA.

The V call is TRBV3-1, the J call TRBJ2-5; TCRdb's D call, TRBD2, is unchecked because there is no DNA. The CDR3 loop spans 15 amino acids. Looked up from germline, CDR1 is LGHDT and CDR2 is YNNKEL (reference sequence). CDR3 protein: CASQRKRGYQETQYF.

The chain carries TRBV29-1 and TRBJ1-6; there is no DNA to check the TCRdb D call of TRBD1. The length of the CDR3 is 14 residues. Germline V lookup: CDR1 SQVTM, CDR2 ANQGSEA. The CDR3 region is CSASEGRSNSPLHF.

CDR3 protein: CASSGQTGFTDTQYF. This sequence joins TRBV5-5 and TRBJ2-3; TCRdb proposes TRBD1, but this gene call is untestable without DNA. The CDR3 runs 15 residues. Germline lookup yields CDR1 SGHKS and CDR2 YYEKEE (reference sequence).

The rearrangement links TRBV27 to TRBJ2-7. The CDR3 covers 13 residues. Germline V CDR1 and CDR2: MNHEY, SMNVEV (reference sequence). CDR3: CASSLPNSYEQYF.

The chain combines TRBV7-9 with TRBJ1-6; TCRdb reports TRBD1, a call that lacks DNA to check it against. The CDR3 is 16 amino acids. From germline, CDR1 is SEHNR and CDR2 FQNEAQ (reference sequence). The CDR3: CASSLRGRGNNSPLHF.

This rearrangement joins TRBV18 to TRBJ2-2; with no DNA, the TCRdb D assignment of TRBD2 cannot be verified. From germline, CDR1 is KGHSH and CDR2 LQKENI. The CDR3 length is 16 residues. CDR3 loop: CASSAGPPMNTGELFF.

CDR3 in amino acids: CASSFIGPWMNTEAFF. The chain combines TRBV5-6 with TRBJ1-1; TCRdb proposes TRBD1, but this gene call is untestable without DNA. The CDR3 has 16 residues. Germline V gene lookup returns CDR1 SGHDT and CDR2 YYEEEE.

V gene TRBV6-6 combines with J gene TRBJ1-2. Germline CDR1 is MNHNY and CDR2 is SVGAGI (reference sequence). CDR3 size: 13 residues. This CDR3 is CASTPLETYGYTF.

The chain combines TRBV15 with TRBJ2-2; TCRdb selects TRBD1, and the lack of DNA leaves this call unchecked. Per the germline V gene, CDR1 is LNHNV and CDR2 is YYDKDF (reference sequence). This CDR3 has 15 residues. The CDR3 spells CATSIITQGPGELFF. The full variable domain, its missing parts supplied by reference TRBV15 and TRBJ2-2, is DAMVIQNPRYQVTQFGKPVTLSCSQTLNHNVMYWYQQKSSQAPKLLFHYYDKDFNNEADTPDNFQSRRPNTSFCFLDIRSPGLGDTAMYLCATSIITQGPGELFFGEGSRLTVL.

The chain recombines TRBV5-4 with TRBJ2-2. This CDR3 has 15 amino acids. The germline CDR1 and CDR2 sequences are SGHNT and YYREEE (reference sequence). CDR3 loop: CASSRRVGSTGELFF.

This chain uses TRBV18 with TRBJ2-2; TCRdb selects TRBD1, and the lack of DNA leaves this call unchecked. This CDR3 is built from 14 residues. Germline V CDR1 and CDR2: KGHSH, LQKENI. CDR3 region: CASSPDRASGELFF.

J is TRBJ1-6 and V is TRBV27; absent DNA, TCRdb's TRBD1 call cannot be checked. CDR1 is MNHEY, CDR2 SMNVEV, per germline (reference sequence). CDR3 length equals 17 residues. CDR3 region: CASSFGAGGTYNSPLHF.

This CDR3 is CASRPSGAAYGYTF. The chain combines TRBV7-2 with TRBJ1-2. The CDR3 consists of 14 residues. Germline CDR1 is SGHTA and CDR2 is FQGNSA.

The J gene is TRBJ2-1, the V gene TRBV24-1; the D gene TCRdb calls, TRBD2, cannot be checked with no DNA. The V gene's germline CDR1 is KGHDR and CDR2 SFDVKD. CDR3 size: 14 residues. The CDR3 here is CATSDSGLPDEQFF.

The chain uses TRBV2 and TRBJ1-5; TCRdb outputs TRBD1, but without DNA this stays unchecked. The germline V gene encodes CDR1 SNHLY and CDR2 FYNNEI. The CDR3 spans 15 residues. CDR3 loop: CASSAWTGGNQPQHF. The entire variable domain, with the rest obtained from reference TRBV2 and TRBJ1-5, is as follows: EPEVTQTPSHQVTQMGQEVILRCVPISNHLYFYWYRQILGQKVEFLVSFYNNEISEKSEIFDDQFSVERPDGSNFTLKIRSTKLEDSAMYFCASSAWTGGNQPQHFGDGTRLSIL.

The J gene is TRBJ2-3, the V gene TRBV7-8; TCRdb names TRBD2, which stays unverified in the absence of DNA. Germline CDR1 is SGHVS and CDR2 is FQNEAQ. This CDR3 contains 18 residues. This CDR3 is CASSWILLAGLDTDTQYF. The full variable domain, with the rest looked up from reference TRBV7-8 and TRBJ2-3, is GAGVSQSPRYKVAKRGQDVALRCDPISGHVSLFWYQQALGQGPEFLTYFQNEAQLDKSGLPSDRFFAERPEGSVSTLKIQRTQQEDSAVYLCASSWILLAGLDTDTQYFGPGTRLTVL.

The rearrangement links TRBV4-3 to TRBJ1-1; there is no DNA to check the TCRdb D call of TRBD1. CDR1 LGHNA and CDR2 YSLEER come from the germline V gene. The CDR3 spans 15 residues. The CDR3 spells CASSELLGSPTEAFF.

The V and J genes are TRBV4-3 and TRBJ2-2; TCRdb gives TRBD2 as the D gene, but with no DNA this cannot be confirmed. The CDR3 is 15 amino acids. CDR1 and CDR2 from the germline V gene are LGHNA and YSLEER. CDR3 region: CASSQLLAGAGELFF.

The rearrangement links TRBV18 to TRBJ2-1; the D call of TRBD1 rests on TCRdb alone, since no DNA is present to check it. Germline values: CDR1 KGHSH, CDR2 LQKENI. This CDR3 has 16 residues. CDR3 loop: CASSPPRQANYNEQFF.

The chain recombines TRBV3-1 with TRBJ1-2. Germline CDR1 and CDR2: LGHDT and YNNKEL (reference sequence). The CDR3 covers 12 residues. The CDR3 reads CASSTDNYGYTF. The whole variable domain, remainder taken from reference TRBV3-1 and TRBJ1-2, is DTAVSQTPKYLVTQMGNDKSIKCEQNLGHDTMYWYKQDSKKFLKIMFSYNNKELIINETVPNRFSPKSPDKAHLNLHINSLELGDSAVYFCASSTDNYGYTFGSGTRLTVV.

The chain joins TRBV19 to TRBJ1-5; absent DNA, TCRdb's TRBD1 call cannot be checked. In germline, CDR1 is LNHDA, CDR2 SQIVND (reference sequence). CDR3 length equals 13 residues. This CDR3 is CASSPVLGQPQHF.

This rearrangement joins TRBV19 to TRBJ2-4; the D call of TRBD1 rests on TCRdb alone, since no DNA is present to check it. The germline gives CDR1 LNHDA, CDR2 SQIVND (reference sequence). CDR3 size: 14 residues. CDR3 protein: CASSPGQIKNIQYF.

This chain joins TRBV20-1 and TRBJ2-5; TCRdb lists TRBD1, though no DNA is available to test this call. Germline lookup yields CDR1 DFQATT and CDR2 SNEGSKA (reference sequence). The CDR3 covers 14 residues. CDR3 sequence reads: CSARMISPQETQYF.

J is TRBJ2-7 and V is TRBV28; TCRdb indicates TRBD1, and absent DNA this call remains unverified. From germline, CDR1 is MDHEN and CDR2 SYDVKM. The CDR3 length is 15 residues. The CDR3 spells CASSSGGQGAYEQYF.